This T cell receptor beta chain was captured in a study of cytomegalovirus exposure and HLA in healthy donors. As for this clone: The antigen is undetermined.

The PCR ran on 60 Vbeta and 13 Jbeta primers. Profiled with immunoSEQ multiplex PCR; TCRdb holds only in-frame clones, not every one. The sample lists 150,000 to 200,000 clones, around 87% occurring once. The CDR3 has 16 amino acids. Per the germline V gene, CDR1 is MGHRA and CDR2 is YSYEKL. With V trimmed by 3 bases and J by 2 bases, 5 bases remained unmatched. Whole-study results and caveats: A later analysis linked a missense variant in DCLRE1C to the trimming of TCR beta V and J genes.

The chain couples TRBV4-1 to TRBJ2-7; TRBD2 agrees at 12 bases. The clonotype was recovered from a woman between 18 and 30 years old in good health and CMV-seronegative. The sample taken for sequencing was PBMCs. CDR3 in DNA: TGCGCCAGCAGCCAGACACGACTAGCGGGAGCCTACGAGCAGTACTTC. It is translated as CASSQTRLAGAYEQYF.